The 3 T cell receptor beta chains listed next were all sequenced from one sample in a study of CD8+ T cells in alopecia areata. Indicated treatment: oral pan-JAK inhibitor, 5-10 mg twice daily. Sequencing templates came from extracted RNA that was reverse transcribed into cDNA. Clones were sequenced by immunoSEQ multiplex PCR, and TCRdb holds only the in-frame ones, with some missing. The sample lists about 270,000 clones; 60% were seen once. The source material was CD4+ T cells sorted from blood, sampled between weeks 51 and 52, from a patient treated with tofacitinib. The receptor set was obtained from a human donor with alopecia areata.

With regard to this clone: In the same sample, other DNA sequences code for this CDR3. This chain uses TRBV9 with TRBJ2-7; D not certain. V gave up 3 bases and J gave up 3 bases, with 4 bases separating them. This CDR3 is built from 11 residues. Germline CDR1 SGDLS, CDR2 YYNGEE. CDR3 nucleotide sequence: TGTGCCAGCAGCGCGGGCTACGAGCAGTACTTC. Translating gives CASSAGYEQYF.

This clone is termed medium-sized. The rearrangement joins TRBV7-9 to TRBJ1-2; D unclear. Trimming pared 7 bases from V and 0 bases from J, leaving 12 bases between. CDR1 and CDR2 from the germline V gene are SEHNR and FQNEAQ (reference sequence). The CDR3 length is 14 residues. The DNA of the CDR3 is TGTGCCAGCAACTTGCCAGAAGCTAACTATGGCTACACCTTC. Translating gives CASNLPEANYGYTF.

CDR3 in DNA: TGTGCCACCAGCAGCCGGGGGAGGCGCTACACCTTC. It yields the protein CATSSRGRRYTF. This chain links TRBV15 with TRBJ1-2; a possible D gene is TRBD1 (5 bases). This CDR3 region has 12 residues. V was shortened by 3 bases and J by 9 bases, with 11 bases between the two germline ends. Germline CDR1 is LNHNV and CDR2 is YYDKDF (reference sequence).